This TCR beta chain stems from a study of blood T cell repertoires in COVID-19. Study overall: Italy, Spain and the United States were the sources of the convalescent and acute COVID-19 samples.

Original processing methods: Estimates of nucleated cell counts were drawn from the amplification of reference gene primers. The protocol was immunoSEQ multiplex PCR, while the TCRdb copy is restricted to in-frame clones and leaves out a portion. D and trimming come from the DNA, and the V and J calls and clone size come from that table. The repertoire holds a few hundred thousand clones, with roughly four fifths as singletons. V was pared by 4 bases and J by 5 bases, with 20 bases between. From germline, CDR1 is LGHNA and CDR2 YNFKEQ. This CDR3 comprises 16 residues. Sequenced material: peripheral blood. This sequence originates from a man in his thirties or forties who had recovered from COVID-19. The chain combines TRBV4-2 with TRBJ2-5; maybe TRBD1 (6 bases). CDR3 in DNA: TGTGCCAGCAGCCCAAGGGCCACAGGGATGGCGGAGACCCAGTACTTC. It is translated as CASSPRATGMAETQYF.